This is a list of T cell receptor beta chains from one sample in a study of blood T cell repertoires in COVID-19. Sequencing used immunoSEQ multiplex PCR; TCRdb keeps in-frame clones, though not all of them. The sample yields approximately 260,000 clones, around 78% seen once. The sequenced sample was peripheral blood. Receptors originate from a man in his 60s who had recovered from COVID-19. Both conserved end residues are part of each CDR3. Each record gives: J gene, clone size, V gene, D gene, CDR3 DNA, CDR3 protein. A D gene is named only where the DNA matches it firmly. Expanded clones get a size class; other rows say once, few or many, or leave the size out.

J gene: TRBJ2-7
clone size: .
V gene: TRBV30
D gene: .
CDR3 DNA: TGTGCCTGGAGTGTGGGAGGAAGCGAGCAGTACTTC
CDR3 protein: CAWSVGGSEQYF

J gene: TRBJ2-5
clone size: .
V gene: TRBV4-2
D gene: TRBD2
CDR3 DNA: TGTGCCAGCAGCCCTGAACTAGCGGGGGGGCAAGAGACCCAGTACTTC
CDR3 protein: CASSPELAGGQETQYF

J gene: TRBJ2-5
clone size: .
V gene: TRBV5-4
D gene: TRBD2
CDR3 DNA: TGTGCCAGCAGCTTGGTCACTAGCGGGAGCGGTGAGACCCAGTACTTC
CDR3 protein: CASSLVTSGSGETQYF

J gene: TRBJ2-3
clone size: few
V gene: TRBV2
D gene: TRBD1
CDR3 DNA: TGTGCCAGCAGTGCCTCGGGACAGGGGAGGAGTACGCAGTATTTT
CDR3 protein: CASSASGQGRSTQYF

J gene: TRBJ2-7
clone size: .
V gene: TRBV19
D gene: .
CDR3 DNA: TGTGCCAGTAGTATCAGCAGCGGCAACTACGAGCAGTACTTC
CDR3 protein: CASSISSGNYEQYF

J gene: TRBJ1-2
clone size: .
V gene: TRBV5-1
D gene: .
CDR3 DNA: TGCGCCAGCAGCTTGGGGACAGCTCCGGCGTATGGCTACACCTTC
CDR3 protein: CASSLGTAPAYGYTF

J gene: TRBJ2-2
clone size: .
V gene: TRBV30
D gene: .
CDR3 DNA: TGTGCCTGGCACAGGGAGACAGGCACCGGGGAGCTGTTTTTT
CDR3 protein: CAWHRETGTGELFF

J gene: TRBJ2-1
clone size: .
V gene: TRBV19
D gene: TRBD2
CDR3 DNA: TGTGCCAGTAGTTCGACTAGCGGCCGCACCAATGAGCAGTTCTTC
CDR3 protein: CASSSTSGRTNEQFF

J gene: TRBJ1-5
clone size: few
V gene: TRBV28
D gene: TRBD1
CDR3 DNA: TGTGCCAGCAGCCCCATGACAGGGGGTGGCAATCAGCCCCAGCATTTT
CDR3 protein: CASSPMTGGGNQPQHF

J gene: TRBJ2-5
clone size: .
V gene: TRBV3-1/TRBV3-2
D gene: TRBD2
CDR3 DNA: TGTGCCAGCAGCGAGGGGTTACTAGCGGGAGGGGTAGAGACCCAGTACTTC
CDR3 protein: CASSEGLLAGGVETQYF

J gene: TRBJ2-3
clone size: once
V gene: TRBV19
D gene: TRBD2
CDR3 DNA: TGTGCCAGTAGCAAACTAGCGGGGGGCCAAGATACGCAGTATTTT
CDR3 protein: CASSKLAGGQDTQYF

J gene: TRBJ1-4
clone size: .
V gene: TRBV3-1/TRBV3-2
D gene: TRBD1
CDR3 DNA: TGTGCCAGCAGCCTACAGGGGGAAGTGTTTTTT
CDR3 protein: CASSLQGEVFF

J gene: TRBJ2-7
clone size: .
V gene: TRBV19
D gene: TRBD1
CDR3 DNA: TGTGCCAGTAGCATCGGACAGGGGGCCTACGAGCAGTACTTC
CDR3 protein: CASSIGQGAYEQYF

J gene: TRBJ2-5
clone size: .
V gene: TRBV5-4
D gene: TRBD2
CDR3 DNA: TGTGCCAGCAGCCCGGGAGGGGCTAGGGGGACAGAGACCCAGTACTTC
CDR3 protein: CASSPGGARGTETQYF

J gene: TRBJ2-2
clone size: .
V gene: TRBV5-1
D gene: .
CDR3 DNA: TGCGCCAGCAGCTTGGAGGGCAGGGGAGACACCGGGGAGCTGTTTTTT
CDR3 protein: CASSLEGRGDTGELFF

J gene: TRBJ2-3
clone size: .
V gene: TRBV7-3
D gene: .
CDR3 DNA: TGTGCCAGCAGCTTAGTGGGCACCACAGATACGCAGTATTTT
CDR3 protein: CASSLVGTTDTQYF

J gene: TRBJ2-1
clone size: .
V gene: TRBV28
D gene: .
CDR3 DNA: TGTGCCAGCAGACCTGGCAGGGGAAACAATGAGCAGTTCTTC
CDR3 protein: CASRPGRGNNEQFF

J gene: TRBJ1-1
clone size: .
V gene: TRBV10-3
D gene: .
CDR3 DNA: TGTGCCATCAGGAATGACAGGTCAAGCACTGAAGCTTTCTTT
CDR3 protein: CAIRNDRSSTEAFF

J gene: TRBJ2-4
clone size: few
V gene: TRBV2
D gene: TRBD1
CDR3 DNA: TGTGCCAGCAGACCGGGACAGGGGGCTCGCATTCAGTACTTC
CDR3 protein: CASRPGQGARIQYF

J gene: TRBJ2-1
clone size: .
V gene: TRBV7-2
D gene: TRBD2
CDR3 DNA: TGTGCCAGCAGCGCCTCGGGACTAGCGGGAACTTCAAATGAGCAGTTCTTC
CDR3 protein: CASSASGLAGTSNEQFF

J gene: TRBJ2-4
clone size: .
V gene: TRBV18
D gene: .
CDR3 DNA: TGTGCCAGCTCACTTCTCGACGCCGGGGGAAACATTCAGTACTTC
CDR3 protein: CASSLLDAGGNIQYF

J gene: TRBJ1-5
clone size: .
V gene: TRBV15
D gene: .
CDR3 DNA: TGTGCCACCAGCAGTAGGACAGTTGGCCCCAATCAGCCCCAGCATTTT
CDR3 protein: CATSSRTVGPNQPQHF

J gene: TRBJ2-3
clone size: .
V gene: TRBV18
D gene: .
CDR3 DNA: TGTGCCAGCTCACCACCGGCCACCGCTCCAGATACGCAGTATTTT
CDR3 protein: CASSPPATAPDTQYF

J gene: TRBJ2-7
clone size: .
V gene: TRBV5-1
D gene: TRBD2
CDR3 DNA: TGCGCCAGCAGCTTGGCCCCGGGGGGGGCAACCTACGAGCAGTACTTC
CDR3 protein: CASSLAPGGATYEQYF

J gene: TRBJ1-6
clone size: .
V gene: TRBV7-9
D gene: TRBD1
CDR3 DNA: TGTGCCAGCAGCGGGGGACAGGGGGCTGGTTCACCCCTCCACTTT
CDR3 protein: CASSGGQGAGSPLHF

J gene: TRBJ1-3
clone size: .
V gene: TRBV5-4
D gene: .
CDR3 DNA: TGTGCCAGCAGCGAACATCTTACAGGGAACTCTGGAAACACCATATATTTT
CDR3 protein: CASSEHLTGNSGNTIYF

J gene: TRBJ1-2
clone size: .
V gene: TRBV10-3
D gene: TRBD1
CDR3 DNA: TGTGCCATCACAACCGGGACAGGGTTTGGCTACACCTTC
CDR3 protein: CAITTGTGFGYTF

J gene: TRBJ1-2
clone size: .
V gene: TRBV2
D gene: .
CDR3 DNA: TGTGCCAGCAGTGTCGGAGACAGGAGTGGCTACACCTTC
CDR3 protein: CASSVGDRSGYTF